The next 2 T cell receptor beta chains were all read from a single sample in a study of blood T cell repertoires in COVID-19. The protocol was immunoSEQ multiplex PCR, while the TCRdb copy is restricted to in-frame clones and leaves out a portion. The sample lists about 290,000 clones, over 85% occurring once. The specimen sequenced was peripheral blood. Source of these receptors: a woman in her thirties with COVID-19, enrolled during active disease.

The chain has TRBV5-1 and TRBJ1-5; tentatively, D is TRBD1 (5 bases). There are 14 residues in the CDR3. Germline CDR1 is SGHRS and CDR2 is YFSETQ. Trimming took off 4 bases at V and 5 bases at J, with 13 bases between the two ends. DNA for the CDR3: TGCGCCAGCAGCCCTCTGGGGGGGGATCAGCCCCAGCATTTT. This encodes CASSPLGGDQPQHF.

V usage is TRBV4-2 and J usage is TRBJ1-1, with a possible D match to TRBD1 (5 bases). Germline V CDR1 and CDR2: LGHNA, YNFKEQ. The length of the CDR3 is 14 residues. V lost 1 base to trimming and J lost 5 bases, with 11 bases between them. The CDR3 DNA sequence: TGTGCCAGCAGCCAAGCCCAGGGAGGAACTGAAGCTTTCTTT. Protein: CASSQAQGGTEAFF.